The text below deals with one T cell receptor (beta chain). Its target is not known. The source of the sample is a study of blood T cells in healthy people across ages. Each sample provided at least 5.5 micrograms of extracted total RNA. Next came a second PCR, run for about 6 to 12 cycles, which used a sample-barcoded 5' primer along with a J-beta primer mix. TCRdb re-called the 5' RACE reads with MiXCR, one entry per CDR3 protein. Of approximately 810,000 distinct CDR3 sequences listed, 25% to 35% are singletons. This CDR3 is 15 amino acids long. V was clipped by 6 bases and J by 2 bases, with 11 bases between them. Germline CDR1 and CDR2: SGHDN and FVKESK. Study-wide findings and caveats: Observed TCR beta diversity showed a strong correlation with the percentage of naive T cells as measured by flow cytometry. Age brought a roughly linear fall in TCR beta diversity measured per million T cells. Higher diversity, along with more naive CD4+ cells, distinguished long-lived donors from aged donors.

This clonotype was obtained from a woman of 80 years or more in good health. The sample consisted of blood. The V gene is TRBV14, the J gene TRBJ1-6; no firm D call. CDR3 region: CASRALSPYNSPLHF. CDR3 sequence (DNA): TGTGCCAGCAGGGCTCTTTCACCCTATAATTCACCCCTCCACTTT.